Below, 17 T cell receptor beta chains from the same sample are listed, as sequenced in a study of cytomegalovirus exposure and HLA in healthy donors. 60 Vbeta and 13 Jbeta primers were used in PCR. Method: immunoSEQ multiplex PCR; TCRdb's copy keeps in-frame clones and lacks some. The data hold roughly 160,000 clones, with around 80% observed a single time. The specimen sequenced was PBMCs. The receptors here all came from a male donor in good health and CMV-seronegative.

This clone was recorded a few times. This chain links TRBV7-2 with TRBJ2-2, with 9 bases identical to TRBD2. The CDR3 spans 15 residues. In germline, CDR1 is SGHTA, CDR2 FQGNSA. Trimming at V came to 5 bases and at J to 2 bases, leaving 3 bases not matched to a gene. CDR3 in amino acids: CASSISGGNTGELFF. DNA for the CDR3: TGTGCCAGCAGCATTAGCGGGGGAAACACCGGGGAGCTGTTTTTT.

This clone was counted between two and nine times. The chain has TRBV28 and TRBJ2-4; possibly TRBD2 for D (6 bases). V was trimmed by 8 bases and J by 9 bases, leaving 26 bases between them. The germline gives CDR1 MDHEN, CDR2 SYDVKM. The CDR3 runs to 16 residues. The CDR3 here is CASLHLSARRGSIQYF. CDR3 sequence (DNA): TGTGCCAGCCTCCACCTCTCTGCAAGGAGGGGAAGCATTCAGTACTTC. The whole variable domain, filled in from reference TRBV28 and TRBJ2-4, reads DVKVTQSSRYLVKRTGEKVFLECVQDMDHENMFWYRQDPGLGLRLIYFSYDVKMKEKGDIPEGYSVSREKKERFSLILESASTNQTSMYLCASLHLSARRGSIQYFGAGTRLSVL.

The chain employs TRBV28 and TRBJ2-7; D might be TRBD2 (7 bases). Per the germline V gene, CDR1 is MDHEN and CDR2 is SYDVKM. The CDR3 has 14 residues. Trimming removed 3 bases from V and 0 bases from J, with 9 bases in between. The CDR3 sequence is CASSFRGGSYEQYF. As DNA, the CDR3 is TGTGCCAGCAGTTTTAGGGGGGGCTCCTACGAGCAGTACTTC.

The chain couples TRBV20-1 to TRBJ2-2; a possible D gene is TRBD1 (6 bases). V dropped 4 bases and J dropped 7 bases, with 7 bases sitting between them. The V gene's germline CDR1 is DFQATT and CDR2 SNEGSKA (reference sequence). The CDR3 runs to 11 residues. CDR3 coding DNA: TGCAGTGCTACCAGGGGCGGGGAGCTGTTTTTT. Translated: CSATRGGELFF.

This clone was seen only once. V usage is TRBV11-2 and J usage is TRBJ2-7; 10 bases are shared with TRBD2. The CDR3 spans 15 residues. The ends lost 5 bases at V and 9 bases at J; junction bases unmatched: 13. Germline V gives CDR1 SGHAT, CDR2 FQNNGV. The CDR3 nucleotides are TGTGCCAGCAGCCCCCGAACTAGCGGGAATATTGCGCAGTACTTC. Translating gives CASSPRTSGNIAQYF.

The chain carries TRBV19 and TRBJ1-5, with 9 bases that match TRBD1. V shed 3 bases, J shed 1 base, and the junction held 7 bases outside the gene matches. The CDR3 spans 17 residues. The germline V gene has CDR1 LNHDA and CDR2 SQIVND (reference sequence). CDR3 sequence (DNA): TGTGCCAGTAGTATGGGACAGGGAATGGTGAGCAATCAGCCCCAGCATTTT. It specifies CASSMGQGMVSNQPQHF.

The CDR3 DNA sequence: TGTGCCAGTACCCTAGGGGGGGGTGACACAGATACGCAGTATTTT. It encodes CASTLGGGDTDTQYF. V gene TRBV19 combines with J gene TRBJ2-3; D is possibly TRBD2 (7 bases). The germline CDR1 and CDR2 sequences are LNHDA and SQIVND (reference sequence). The V end lost 7 bases, the J end lost 2 bases, and 16 bases lay between the germline ends. The CDR3 is 15 amino acids.

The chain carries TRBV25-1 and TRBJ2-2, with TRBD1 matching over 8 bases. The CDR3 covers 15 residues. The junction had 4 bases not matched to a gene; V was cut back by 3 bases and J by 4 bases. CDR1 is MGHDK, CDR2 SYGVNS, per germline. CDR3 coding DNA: TGTGCCAGCAGTGACAGGGGGCGCGGCACCGGGGAGCTGTTTTTT. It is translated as CASSDRGRGTGELFF. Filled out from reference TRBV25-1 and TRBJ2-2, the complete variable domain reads EADIYQTPRYLVIGTGKKITLECSQTMGHDKMYWYQQDPGMELHLIHYSYGVNSTEKGDLSSESTVSRIRTEHFPLTLESARPSHTSQYLCASSDRGRGTGELFFGEGSRLTVL.

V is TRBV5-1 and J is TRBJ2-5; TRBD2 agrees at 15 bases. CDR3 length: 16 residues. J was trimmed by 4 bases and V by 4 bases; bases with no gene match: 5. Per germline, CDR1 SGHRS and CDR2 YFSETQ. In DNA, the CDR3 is TGCGCCAGCAGCAGAGGACTAGCGGGAGGGCTAGAGACCCAGTACTTC. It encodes CASSRGLAGGLETQYF. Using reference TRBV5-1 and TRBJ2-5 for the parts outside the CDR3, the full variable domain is KAGVTQTPRYLIKTRGQQVTLSCSPISGHRSVSWYQQTPGQGLQFLFEYFSETQRNKGNFPGRFSGRQFSNSRSEMNVSTLELGDSALYLCASSRGLAGGLETQYFGPGTRLLVL.

CDR3 coding DNA: TGTGCCAGCAGCCCACTTGCGGGTGGCGAGCAGTACTTC. As protein: CASSPLAGGEQYF. V and J are TRBV7-3 and TRBJ2-7; weak D call: TRBD2 (5 bases). Per the germline V gene, CDR1 is SGHTA and CDR2 is FQGTGA. The CDR3 contains 13 residues. V lost 5 bases and J 6 bases, leaving 14 bases between the germline ends.

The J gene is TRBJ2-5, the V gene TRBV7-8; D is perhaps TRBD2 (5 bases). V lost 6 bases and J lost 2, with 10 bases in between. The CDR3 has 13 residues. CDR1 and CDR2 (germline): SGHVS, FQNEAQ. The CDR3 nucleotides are TGTGCCAGCAGATTGAGAGGGCAAGAGACCCAGTACTTC. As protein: CASRLRGQETQYF. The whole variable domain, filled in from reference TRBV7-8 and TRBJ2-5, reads GAGVSQSPRYKVAKRGQDVALRCDPISGHVSLFWYQQALGQGPEFLTYFQNEAQLDKSGLPSDRFFAERPEGSVSTLKIQRTQQEDSAVYLCASRLRGQETQYFGPGTRLLVL.

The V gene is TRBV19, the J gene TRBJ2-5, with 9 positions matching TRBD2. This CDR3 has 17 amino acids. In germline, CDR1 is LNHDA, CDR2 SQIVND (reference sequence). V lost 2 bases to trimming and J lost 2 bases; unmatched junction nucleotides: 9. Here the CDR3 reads CASSILASGVPQETQYF. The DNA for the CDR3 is TGTGCCAGTAGTATATTGGCTAGCGGGGTACCTCAAGAGACCCAGTACTTC.

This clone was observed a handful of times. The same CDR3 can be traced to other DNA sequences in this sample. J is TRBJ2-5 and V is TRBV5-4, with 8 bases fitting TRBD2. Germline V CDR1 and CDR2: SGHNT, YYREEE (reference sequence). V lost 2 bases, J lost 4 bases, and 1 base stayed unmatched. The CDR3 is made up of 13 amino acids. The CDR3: CASSLAGAETQYF. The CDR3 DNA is TGTGCCAGCAGCTTAGCGGGGGCAGAGACCCAGTACTTC.

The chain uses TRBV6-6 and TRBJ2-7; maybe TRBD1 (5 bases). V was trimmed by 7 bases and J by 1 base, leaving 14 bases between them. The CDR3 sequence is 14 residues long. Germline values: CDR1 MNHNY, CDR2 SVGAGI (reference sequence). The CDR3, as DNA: TGTGCCAGCACTGTACAGGAAGCTTCCTACGAGCAGTACTTC. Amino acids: CASTVQEASYEQYF.

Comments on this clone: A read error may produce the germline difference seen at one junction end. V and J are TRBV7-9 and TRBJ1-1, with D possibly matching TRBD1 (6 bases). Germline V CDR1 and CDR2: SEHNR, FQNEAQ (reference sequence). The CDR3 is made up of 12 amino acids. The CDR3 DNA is TGTTCCAGCAGCTTGTCAGGGGAAGGAGCTTTCTTT. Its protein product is CSSSLSGEGAFF.

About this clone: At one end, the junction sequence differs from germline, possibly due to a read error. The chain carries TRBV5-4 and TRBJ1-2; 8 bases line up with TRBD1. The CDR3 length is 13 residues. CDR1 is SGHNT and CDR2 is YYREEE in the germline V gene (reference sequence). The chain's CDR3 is CASPPQGDYGYPF. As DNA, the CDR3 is TGTGCCAGTCCTCCACAGGGGGACTATGGCTACCCCTTC.

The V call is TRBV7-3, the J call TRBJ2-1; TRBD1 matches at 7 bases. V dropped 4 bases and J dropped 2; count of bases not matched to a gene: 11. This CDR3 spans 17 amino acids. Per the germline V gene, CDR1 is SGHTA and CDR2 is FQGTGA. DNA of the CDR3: TGTGCCAGCAGCTCCAGGGGGAGAGCGGAGACCTACAATGAGCAGTTCTTC. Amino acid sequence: CASSSRGRAETYNEQFF.